Below, 11 T cell receptor beta chains from the same sample are listed, as sequenced in a study of shared clonotypes between healthy human individuals. The method was immunoSEQ multiplex PCR; TCRdb's version includes in-frame clones alone and lacks a portion of them. Counted here are millions of clones, approximately 90% occurring once; the ten biggest clones make up over 0.12%. Sequencing was performed on naive CD4+ T cells sorted from blood. Subset specified: CD45RA+ positively selected. The receptor set was obtained from a young man in good health.

The chain recombines TRBV2 with TRBJ2-5; D perhaps matches TRBD1 (6 bases). Trimming shortened V by 5 bases and J by 5 bases, and 15 bases separated the two germline ends. The length of the CDR3 is 14 residues. Per germline, CDR1 SNHLY and CDR2 FYNNEI. The CDR3 reads CASSPGTNRETQYF. The CDR3 nucleotides read TGTGCCAGCAGTCCCGGGACAAATAGGGAGACCCAGTACTTC.

J is TRBJ1-2 and V is TRBV27; D gene unclear. The CDR3 runs to 12 residues. From germline, CDR1 is MNHEY and CDR2 SMNVEV (reference sequence). The germline V and J ends were trimmed by 5 bases and 7 bases, with 11 bases remaining between them. The CDR3: CASSPGPIGYTF. The DNA of the CDR3 is TGTGCCAGCAGTCCCGGCCCTATTGGCTACACCTTC.

The genes are TRBV28 and TRBJ1-2, with no clear D. The CDR3 contains 12 residues. Germline V gene lookup returns CDR1 MDHEN and CDR2 SYDVKM. V was pared by 5 bases and J by 3 bases, with 7 bases between. CDR3 DNA sequence: TGTGCCAGCAGTATAAGGGACTATGGCTACACCTTC. This gives the protein CASSIRDYGYTF.

The chain carries TRBV6-6 and TRBJ1-2; TRBD1 agrees at 8 bases. This CDR3 region has 13 residues. Per germline, CDR1 MNHNY and CDR2 SVGAGI (reference sequence). V dropped 6 bases and J dropped 6; count of bases not matched to a gene: 6. The CDR3 DNA is TGTGCCAGCAGCCCGACAGGGGTGGATGGCTACACCTTC. Translating it yields CASSPTGVDGYTF.

About this clone: At the DNA level, this CDR3 is encoded by other sequences in the same sample as well. The genes are TRBV30 and TRBJ1-1; D unclear. Between the trimmed V and J ends, which lost 3 bases and 6 bases, there was a span of 11 bases. The germline gives CDR1 GTSNPN, CDR2 SVGIG (reference sequence). The CDR3 is 12 amino acids. In DNA form, the CDR3 reads TGTGCCTGGAGCCGAGGGCTCGCTGAAGCTTTCTTT. Its protein is CAWSRGLAEAFF.

Here the CDR3 DNA reads TGTGCCAGCAGCTTACAGGGAGGACATGAAAAACTGTTTTTT. Its translation: CASSLQGGHEKLFF. The chain couples TRBV7-2 to TRBJ1-4, with D perhaps matching TRBD1 (5 bases). This CDR3 is built from 14 residues. The germline gives CDR1 SGHTA, CDR2 FQGNSA. V lost 2 bases, J lost 6 bases, and 10 bases lay in between.

This clone came up once. V and J are TRBV2 and TRBJ1-1; D unclear. The V gene lost 4 bases and the J gene lost 3 bases, with 12 bases spanning the gap. The CDR3 is made up of 14 amino acids. The germline gives CDR1 SNHLY, CDR2 FYNNEI. In DNA form, the CDR3 reads TGTGCCAGCAGTGCCTCACCCGGTTACACTGAAGCTTTCTTT. Its translation: CASSASPGYTEAFF.

The rearrangement joins TRBV30 to TRBJ1-5, with TRBD1 matching over 7 bases. This CDR3 is built from 15 residues. Trimming removed 0 bases from V and 9 bases from J; junction bases left unmatched: 11. Germline lookup yields CDR1 GTSNPN and CDR2 SVGIG (reference sequence). This CDR3 reads CAWSVLGDRVRPQHF. CDR3 bases: TGTGCCTGGAGTGTACTTGGGGACAGAGTGAGGCCCCAGCATTTT.

The chain joins TRBV7-2 to TRBJ2-5; a possible D gene is TRBD2 (7 bases). Deletions cut 5 bases from V and 5 bases from J, with 21 bases between. Germline CDR1 and CDR2: SGHTA and FQGNSA. The CDR3 covers 16 residues. This CDR3 is CASSLWGGPSVETQYF. The CDR3 region has the DNA TGTGCCAGCAGCCTCTGGGGGGGCCCCTCCGTGGAGACCCAGTACTTC.

The genes are TRBV25-1 and TRBJ2-5; 8 nucleotides align to TRBD1. The CDR3 covers 14 residues. The germline V gene has CDR1 MGHDK and CDR2 SYGVNS. J lost 5 bases, V lost 4 bases, and 6 bases had no gene match. The CDR3 sequence: CASSVPGQVETQYF. The CDR3 DNA sequence: TGTGCCAGCAGTGTCCCGGGACAGGTGGAGACCCAGTACTTC.

The V call is TRBV28, the J call TRBJ1-4; D is uncertain. Germline CDR1 reads MDHEN; CDR2 reads SYDVKM. CDR3 length: 15 residues. V gave up 4 bases and J gave up 3 bases, with 12 bases separating them. Here the CDR3 DNA reads TGTGCCAGCAGTTATCCTCCGGGGTCTAATGAAAAACTGTTTTTT. This translates into CASSYPPGSNEKLFF.